A single sample is the source of the 21 T cell receptor beta chains below, sequenced in a study of blood T cell repertoires in COVID-19. Produced via immunoSEQ multiplex PCR; TCRdb's table is partial and in-frame only. In the table there are fewer than 80,000 clones, around 80% of which are singletons. The sequenced sample consisted of peripheral blood. These receptors were taken from a human donor in a cohort sampled during active COVID-19.

This sequence joins TRBV19 and TRBJ1-2; D not certain. The CDR3 length is 11 residues. The V gene's germline CDR1 is LNHDA and CDR2 SQIVND (reference sequence). V was trimmed by 11 bases and J by 3 bases, leaving 10 bases between them. The CDR3 DNA reads as TGTGCCGTCGGCCGGGACTATGGCTACACCTTC. Amino acid sequence: CAVGRDYGYTF. The whole variable domain, filled in from reference TRBV19 and TRBJ1-2, reads DGGITQSPKYLFRKEGQNVTLSCEQNLNHDAMYWYRQDPGQGLRLIYYSQIVNDFQKGDIAEGYSVSREKKESFPLTVTSAQKNPTAFYLCAVGRDYGYTFGSGTRLTVV.

The J gene is TRBJ1-2, the V gene TRBV18, with 8 positions matching TRBD1. J was trimmed by 6 bases and V by 5 bases; bases with no gene match: 5. This CDR3 is 13 amino acids long. Germline lookup yields CDR1 KGHSH and CDR2 LQKENI. CDR3 coding DNA: TGTGCCAGCTCATCGACAGGGGACGATGGCTACACCTTC. Its translation: CASSSTGDDGYTF. Together with reference TRBV18 and TRBJ1-2, the CDR3 gives the full variable domain: NAGVMQNPRHLVRRRGQEARLRCSPMKGHSHVYWYRQLPEEGLKFMVYLQKENIIDESGMPKERFSAEFPKEGPSILRIQQVVRGDSAAYFCASSSTGDDGYTFGSGTRLTVV.

This chain uses TRBV10-3 with TRBJ2-6, with unresolved D. CDR3 size: 14 residues. Germline V gene data show CDR1 as ENHRY and CDR2 as SYGVKD. V shed 3 bases and J shed 1 base, with 4 bases lying between them. DNA of the CDR3: TGTGCCATCAGTGAACGGTCTGGGGCCAACGTCCTGACTTTC. Encoded protein: CAISERSGANVLTF.

The V call is TRBV5-6, the J call TRBJ2-1; no clear D gene. Germline V gene sequence: CDR1 SGHDT, CDR2 YYEEEE. Between the trimmed V and J ends, which lost 4 bases and 9 bases, there was a span of 20 bases. CDR3 length: 15 residues. CDR3 in amino acids: CASSLDGAPWAEQFF. For the CDR3, the DNA is TGTGCCAGCAGCCTGGACGGCGCACCCTGGGCTGAGCAGTTCTTC. Drawing the rest from reference TRBV5-6 and TRBJ2-1, the complete variable domain is DAGVTQSPTHLIKTRGQQVTLRCSPKSGHDTVSWYQQALGQGPQFIFQYYEEEERQRGNFPDRFSGHQFPNYSSELNVNALLLGDSALYLCASSLDGAPWAEQFFGPGTRLTVL.

In this sample, this clone turned up a few times. The chain employs TRBV4-2 and TRBJ1-1, with D maybe TRBD1 (5 bases). Germline CDR1 reads LGHNA; CDR2 reads YNFKEQ. Deletions cut 4 bases from V and 2 bases from J, with 14 bases between. The CDR3 contains 15 residues. CDR3 bases: TGTGCCAGCAGCCCTCTGGTGGGGACTAACACTGAAGCTTTCTTT. Translation gives CASSPLVGTNTEAFF.

The chain joins TRBV29-1 to TRBJ2-5, with D tentatively TRBD2 (5 bases). This CDR3 comprises 13 residues. Looked up from germline, CDR1 is SQVTM and CDR2 is ANQGSEA. V was cut by 6 bases and J by 4 bases, with 15 bases left in between. CDR3 sequence (DNA): TGCAGCGTCCGGGCTTCGGGGAGAGAGACCCAGTACTTC. Encoded protein: CSVRASGRETQYF.

This chain links TRBV19 with TRBJ2-7; D perhaps matches TRBD1 (6 bases). CDR1 is LNHDA and CDR2 is SQIVND in the germline V gene (reference sequence). V gave up 4 bases and J gave up 3 bases, with 13 bases separating them. The CDR3 totals 14 residues. The CDR3 nucleotides read TGTGCCAGTAGTACCCAAGGGGGTAACTACGAGCAGTACTTC. The encoded protein is CASSTQGGNYEQYF.

This sequence joins TRBV28 and TRBJ2-7; the match to TRBD2 covers 7 bases. Germline V gene lookup returns CDR1 MDHEN and CDR2 SYDVKM. The CDR3 consists of 15 residues. J was trimmed by 2 bases and V by 2 bases; bases with no gene match: 6. The CDR3 sequence is CASSLAGTTAYEQYF. DNA for the CDR3: TGTGCCAGCAGTTTAGCCGGGACTACCGCCTACGAGCAGTACTTC.

This clone was counted a single time. The chain recombines TRBV7-9 with TRBJ1-4; D gene uncertain. Trimming shortened V by 4 bases and J by 5 bases, and 14 bases separated the two germline ends. This CDR3 comprises 15 residues. The germline gives CDR1 SEHNR, CDR2 FQNEAQ (reference sequence). The CDR3 is CASSSEWTGNEKLFF. The CDR3 nucleotides are TGTGCCAGCAGCTCGGAATGGACGGGGAATGAAAAACTGTTTTTT.

V is TRBV27 and J is TRBJ1-5; D may be TRBD1 (5 bases). V was clipped by 7 bases and J by 6 bases, with 25 bases between them. Germline V gene sequence: CDR1 MNHEY, CDR2 SMNVEV (reference sequence). The CDR3 consists of 17 residues. CDR3 in DNA: TGTGCCAGCACCCCACTGCGTTATGGGGCATTGGGTCAGCCCCAGCATTTT. This sequence encodes CASTPLRYGALGQPQHF.

This chain links TRBV28 with TRBJ2-7; possible D gene TRBD1, 6 bases. Germline CDR1 MDHEN, CDR2 SYDVKM. V lost 4 bases, J lost 4 bases, and 14 bases lay in between. This CDR3 comprises 14 residues. The CDR3 region has the DNA TGTGCCAGCAGTTCCGGGACACTCTATTACGAGCAGTACTTC. Translation gives CASSSGTLYYEQYF.

The chain carries TRBV28 and TRBJ1-2, with a possible D match to TRBD1 (6 bases). Germline CDR1 is MDHEN and CDR2 is SYDVKM. The CDR3 is made up of 12 amino acids. Trimming took 3 bases from V and 7 from J, leaving 9 bases between them. CDR3 sequence: CASSFLRGGYTF. The DNA for the CDR3 is TGTGCCAGCAGTTTTCTCAGGGGTGGCTACACCTTC.

The chain joins TRBV15 to TRBJ1-4; weak D call: TRBD1 (5 bases). The CDR3 spans 14 residues. The V gene lost 5 bases and the J gene lost 6 bases, with 13 bases spanning the gap. Germline lookup yields CDR1 LNHNV and CDR2 YYDKDF (reference sequence). CDR3 nucleotide sequence: TGTGCCACCAGCGCCGGGGGGGACGATGAAAAACTGTTTTTT. This codes for CATSAGGDDEKLFF.

The J gene is TRBJ2-1, the V gene TRBV10-3; possibly TRBD1 for D (6 bases). Germline V gives CDR1 ENHRY, CDR2 SYGVKD. Deletions cut 6 bases from V and 10 bases from J, with 13 bases between. The CDR3 has 12 residues. The CDR3 is CAISPDSSEQFF. The CDR3 DNA is TGTGCCATCAGCCCGGACAGTTCGGAGCAGTTCTTC.

The V and J genes are TRBV6-1 and TRBJ2-7; 9 positions match TRBD2. The CDR3 runs 15 residues. V trimming: 6 bases; J trimming: 3 bases; junction bases outside the gene matches: 9. Germline assignment: CDR1 MNHNS and CDR2 SASEGT. The CDR3 coding sequence is TGTGCCAGCAGGGTGGGAGCGGGAGGAATCTACGAGCAGTACTTC. It translates to CASRVGAGGIYEQYF.

Only one count was recorded for this clone. V is TRBV2 and J is TRBJ2-1, with TRBD2 identical over 11 bases. This CDR3 is 15 amino acids long. V was clipped by 6 bases and J by 4 bases; unmatched bases: 5. Germline values: CDR1 SNHLY, CDR2 FYNNEI. The CDR3 protein is CASRPGTSGYNEQFF. CDR3 in DNA: TGTGCCAGCAGGCCCGGGACTAGCGGTTACAATGAGCAGTTCTTC.

The CDR3 spells CASSFSRGHSYEQYF. Here the CDR3 DNA reads TGTGCCAGCAGTTTTTCCAGGGGGCACTCCTACGAGCAGTACTTC. This chain connects TRBV28 to TRBJ2-7, with 8 bases identical to TRBD1. V shed 3 bases and J 0 bases; nucleotides not matched to a gene: 4. The CDR3 totals 15 residues. In germline, CDR1 is MDHEN, CDR2 SYDVKM.

The genes are TRBV4-3 and TRBJ2-7; possible D gene TRBD1, 6 bases. CDR3 length equals 16 residues. The germline V gene has CDR1 LGHNA and CDR2 YSLEER. Trimming removed 0 bases from V and 1 base from J, with 13 bases in between. CDR3 in DNA: TGCGCCAGCAGCCAAGATCGAACAGGGATGTCCTACGAGCAGTACTTC. It specifies CASSQDRTGMSYEQYF.

The chain recombines TRBV4-1 with TRBJ2-1; maybe TRBD1 (5 bases). CDR3 length equals 16 residues. The germline gives CDR1 MGHRA, CDR2 YSYEKL. With 5 bases removed from V and 0 bases from J, the gap between germline ends came to 14 bases. The CDR3 is CASSYRTRSSYNEQFF. CDR3 nucleotides: TGCGCCAGCAGCTACAGGACCCGGAGCTCCTACAATGAGCAGTTCTTC.

The rearrangement links TRBV10-3 to TRBJ2-6; 7 nucleotides agree with TRBD1. Per the germline V gene, CDR1 is ENHRY and CDR2 is SYGVKD. The CDR3 has 19 amino acids. V lost 3 bases and J lost 2; bases outside the gene matches: 13. CDR3 residues: CAISDFSRGIGPGANVLTF. Written as DNA, the CDR3 is TGTGCCATCAGTGATTTTAGCAGGGGGATTGGGCCTGGGGCCAACGTCCTGACTTTC.

The chain links TRBV5-1 to TRBJ2-7; 8 nucleotides match TRBD1. This CDR3 is built from 15 residues. Germline trimming cut 3 bases from V and 3 bases from J; bases unmatched to any gene: 8. Germline assignment: CDR1 SGHRS and CDR2 YFSETQ. The CDR3 loop reads CASSWGPDRDYEQYF. The CDR3 coding sequence is TGCGCCAGCAGCTGGGGTCCGGACAGGGACTACGAGCAGTACTTC.